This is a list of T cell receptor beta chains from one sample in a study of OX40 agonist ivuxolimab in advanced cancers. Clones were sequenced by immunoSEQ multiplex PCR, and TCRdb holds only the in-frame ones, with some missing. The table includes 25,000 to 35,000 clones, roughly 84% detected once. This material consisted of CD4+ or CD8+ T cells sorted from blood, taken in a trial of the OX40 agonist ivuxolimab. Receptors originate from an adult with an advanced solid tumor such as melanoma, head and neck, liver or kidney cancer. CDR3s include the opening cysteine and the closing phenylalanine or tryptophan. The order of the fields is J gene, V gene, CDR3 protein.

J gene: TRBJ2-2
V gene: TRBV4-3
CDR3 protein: CASSQEWASDNTGELFF

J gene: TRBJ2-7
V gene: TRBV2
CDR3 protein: CANLPVAGRYEQYF

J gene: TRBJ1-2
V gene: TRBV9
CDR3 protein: CASSVAAGGDYGYTF

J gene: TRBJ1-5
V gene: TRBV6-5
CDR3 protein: CASSNRGNNQPQHF

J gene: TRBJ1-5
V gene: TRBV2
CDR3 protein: CASSPGGRDATNQPQHF

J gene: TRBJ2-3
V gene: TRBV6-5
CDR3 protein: CASSPAQGTDTQYF

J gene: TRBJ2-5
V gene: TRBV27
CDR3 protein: CASSSGPGLEETQYF

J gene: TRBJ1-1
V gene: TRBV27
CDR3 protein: CASSLGREAFF

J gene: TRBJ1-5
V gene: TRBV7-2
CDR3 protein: CASSLGPGNQPQHF

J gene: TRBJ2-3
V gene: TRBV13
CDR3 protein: CASSLGSGTDTQYF

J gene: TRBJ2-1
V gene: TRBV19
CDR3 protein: CASNLAGLYNEQFF

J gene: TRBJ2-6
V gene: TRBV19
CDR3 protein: CASSLWTANGANVLTF

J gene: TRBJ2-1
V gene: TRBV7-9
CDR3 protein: CASSKTGISYNEQFF

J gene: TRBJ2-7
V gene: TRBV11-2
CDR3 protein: CASSSLVEQYF

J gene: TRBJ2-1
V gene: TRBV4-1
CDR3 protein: CASSQSPAGGLYEQFF

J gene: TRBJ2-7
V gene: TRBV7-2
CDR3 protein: CASSLPVPSLAPYEQYF